This T cell receptor (beta chain) was found in a study of T cell repertoires and HLA-DP antigens. This CDR3 has 17 amino acids. Trimming took 5 bases from V and 4 from J; bases not matched to a gene: 16. Germline assignment: CDR1 MGHRA and CDR2 YSYEKL. Clones were sequenced by immunoSEQ multiplex PCR, and TCRdb holds only the in-frame ones, with some missing. The sample shows around 90,000 clones, about 89% of them seen only once. Details on this clone: Its antigen is currently unknown.

Notes on the study in general: Responder cells were total CD4+ cells with a HeLa antigen-presenting system.

J is TRBJ2-5 and V is TRBV4-1; 7 positions match TRBD2. The sequencing sample was made of CD4+ T cells from PBMCs. The origin of this receptor is a man aged 50 or older in good health and CMV-seronegative. CDR3: CASSLPGGGPVLETQYF. The CDR3 nucleotides are TGCGCCAGCAGCTTACCGGGGGGTGGTCCTGTCCTAGAGACCCAGTACTTC.